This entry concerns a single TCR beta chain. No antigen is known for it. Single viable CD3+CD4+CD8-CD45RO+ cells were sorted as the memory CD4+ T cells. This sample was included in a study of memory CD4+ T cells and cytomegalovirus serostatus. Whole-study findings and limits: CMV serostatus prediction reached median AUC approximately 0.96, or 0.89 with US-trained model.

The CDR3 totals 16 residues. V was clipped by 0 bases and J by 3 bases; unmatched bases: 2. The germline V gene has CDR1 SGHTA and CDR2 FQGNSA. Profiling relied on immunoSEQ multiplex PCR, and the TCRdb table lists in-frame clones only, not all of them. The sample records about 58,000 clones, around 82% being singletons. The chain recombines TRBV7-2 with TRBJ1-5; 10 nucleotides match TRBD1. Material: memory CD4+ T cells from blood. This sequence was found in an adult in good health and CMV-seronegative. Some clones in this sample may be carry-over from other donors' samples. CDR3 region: CASSLAGTGVNQPQHF. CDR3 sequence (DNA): TGTGCCAGCAGCTTAGCTGGGACAGGGGTCAATCAGCCCCAGCATTTT. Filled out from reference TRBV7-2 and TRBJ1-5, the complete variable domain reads GAGVSQSPSNKVTEKGKDVELRCDPISGHTALYWYRQSLGQGLEFLIYFQGNSAPDKSGLPSDRFSAERTGGSVSTLTIQRTQQEDSAVYLCASSLAGTGVNQPQHFGDGTRLSIL.